A selection of T cell receptor beta chains follows, all from one sample in a study of shared clonotypes between healthy human individuals. The method was immunoSEQ multiplex PCR; TCRdb's version includes in-frame clones alone and lacks a portion of them. The sample yields 300,000 to 400,000 clones, about nine tenths seen once. The specimen sequenced was memory CD8+ T cells sorted from blood. These receptors were taken from a young man in good health. The CDR3 runs from the conserved cysteine through the conserved F or W. D genes are given only for firm matches. The size entry is marked missing in some rows and otherwise reads once, few, many or a size class.

TRBD1	-	TRBV10-3	TRBJ2-7	TGTGCCATCAGTGAGTCGGACAGATCAGGGGGCTACGAGCAGTACTTC	CAISESDRSGGYEQYF
TRBD1	-	TRBV5-1	TRBJ1-2	TGCGCCAGCACCATTACGACAGGGGGTGGGTATGGCTACACCTTC	CASTITTGGGYGYTF
-	-	TRBV19	TRBJ2-1	TGTGCCAGTAGTATCTCCATCCACATTTATGAGCAGTTCTTC	CASSISIHIYEQFF
-	-	TRBV19	TRBJ2-1	TGTGCCAGTAGTATAGTCATCCGGGGTAATGAGCAGTTCTTC	CASSIVIRGNEQFF
TRBD1	-	TRBV19	TRBJ2-7	TGTGCCAGTAGTATAACTCCGTGGACAGGGGTTTTCAACGAGCAGTACTTC	CASSITPWTGVFNEQYF
-	once	TRBV7-9	TRBJ1-2	TGTGCCAGCAGCTTAGGGCGGGGGTACGGCTACACCTTC	CASSLGRGYGYTF
TRBD2	-	TRBV2	TRBJ2-5	TGTGCCGTAGAAGGGACTAGAGAAGAGACCCAGTACTTC	CAVEGTREETQYF
TRBD1	-	TRBV27	TRBJ2-1	TGTGCCGTCATTGGGGACAGTCCCTACAATGAGCAGTTCTTC	CAVIGDSPYNEQFF
-	once	TRBV15	TRBJ1-2	TGTGCCACCAGTCTCGAAGGGGAACACTATGGCTACACCTTC	CATSLEGEHYGYTF
TRBD2	-	TRBV29-1	TRBJ2-3	TGCAGCGTTTTACTAGCGTCGGCAGATACGCAGTATTTT	CSVLLASADTQYF
-	-	TRBV5-6	TRBJ2-3	TGTGCCAGCAGCTTGAGGCCGGCGGAAAGCACAGATACGCAGTATTTT	CASSLRPAESTDTQYF
TRBD1	once	TRBV30	TRBJ1-2	TGTGCCTGGACGGTCGAGGGGGCGGTCGACTATGGCTACACCTTC	CAWTVEGAVDYGYTF
-	-	TRBV6-7	TRBJ2-5	TGTGCCAGCAGTTACCGGTCAGGGGGGATCCAGTACTTC	CASSYRSGGIQYF
-	-	TRBV29-1	TRBJ1-5	TGCAGCGTAAAGCTGGGGAGCAATCAGCCCCAGCATTTT	CSVKLGSNQPQHF
-	once	TRBV4-1	TRBJ1-6	TGCGCCAGCAGCCGCGAGGGGAGAGGATGGCCCCTCCACTTT	CASSREGRGWPLHF
TRBD1	-	TRBV30	TRBJ1-6	TGTGCCTGGGCGAACGGACAGGGGCATAATTCACCCCTCCACTTT	CAWANGQGHNSPLHF
-	-	TRBV7-8	TRBJ1-4	TGTGCCAGCAGCGCTGAAGCAACTGGGGTAACTAATGAAAAACTGTTTTTT	CASSAEATGVTNEKLFF